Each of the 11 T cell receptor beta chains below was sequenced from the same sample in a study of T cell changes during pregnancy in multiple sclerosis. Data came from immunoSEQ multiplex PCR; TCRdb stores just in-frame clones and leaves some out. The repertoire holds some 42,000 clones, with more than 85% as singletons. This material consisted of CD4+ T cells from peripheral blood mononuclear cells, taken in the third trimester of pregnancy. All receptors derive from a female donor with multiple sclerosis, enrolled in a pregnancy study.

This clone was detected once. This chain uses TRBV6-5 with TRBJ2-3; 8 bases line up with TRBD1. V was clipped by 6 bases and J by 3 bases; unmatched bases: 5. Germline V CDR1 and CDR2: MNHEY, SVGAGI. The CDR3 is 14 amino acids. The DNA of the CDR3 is TGTGCCAGCAGAAACGACAGGGGTACAGATACGCAGTATTTT. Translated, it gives CASRNDRGTDTQYF.

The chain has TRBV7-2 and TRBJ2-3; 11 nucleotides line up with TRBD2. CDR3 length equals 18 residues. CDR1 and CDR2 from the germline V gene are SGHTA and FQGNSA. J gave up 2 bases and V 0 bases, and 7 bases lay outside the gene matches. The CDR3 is CASSLARLAGGHTDTQYF. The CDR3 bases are TGTGCCAGCAGCTTAGCGCGCCTAGCGGGGGGTCACACAGATACGCAGTATTTT.

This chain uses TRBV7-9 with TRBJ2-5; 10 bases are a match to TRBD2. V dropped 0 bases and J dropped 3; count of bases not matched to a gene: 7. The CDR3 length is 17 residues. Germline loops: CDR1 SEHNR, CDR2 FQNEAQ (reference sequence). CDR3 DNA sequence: TGTGCCAGCAGCTTAGCGGCTACTAGCGGGACCAAAGAGACCCAGTACTTC. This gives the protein CASSLAATSGTKETQYF.

In nucleotides, the CDR3 is TGCGCCAGCAGTCCCTGCAAAGGACAGGGGGGAACTAACTATGGCTACACCTTC. This codes for CASSPCKGQGGTNYGYTF. This chain connects TRBV23-1 to TRBJ1-2; 10 bases are shared with TRBD1. TRBV23-1 is classed as an ORF, of uncertain function. The CDR3 is 18 amino acids. With 4 bases clipped from V and 0 bases from J, the junction kept 11 bases outside the gene matches.

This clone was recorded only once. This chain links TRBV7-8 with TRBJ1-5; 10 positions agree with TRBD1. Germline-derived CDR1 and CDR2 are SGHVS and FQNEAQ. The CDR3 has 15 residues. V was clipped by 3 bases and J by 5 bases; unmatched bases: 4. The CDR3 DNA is TGTGCCAGCAGCTTCGGGGACAGGGGATATCAGCCCCAGCATTTT. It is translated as CASSFGDRGYQPQHF.

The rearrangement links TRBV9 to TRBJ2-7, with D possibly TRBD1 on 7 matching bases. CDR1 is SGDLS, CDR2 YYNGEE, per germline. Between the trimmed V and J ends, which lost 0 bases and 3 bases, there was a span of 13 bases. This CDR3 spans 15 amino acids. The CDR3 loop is CASSVAPGGLYEQYF. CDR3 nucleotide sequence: TGTGCCAGCAGCGTAGCGCCAGGGGGGCTCTACGAGCAGTACTTC.

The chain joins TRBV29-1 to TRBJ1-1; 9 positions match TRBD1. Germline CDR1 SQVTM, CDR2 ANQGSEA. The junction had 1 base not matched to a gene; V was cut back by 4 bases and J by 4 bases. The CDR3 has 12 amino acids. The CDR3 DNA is TGCAGCGTTGGGGACAGGGCCACTGAAGCTTTCTTT. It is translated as CSVGDRATEAFF.

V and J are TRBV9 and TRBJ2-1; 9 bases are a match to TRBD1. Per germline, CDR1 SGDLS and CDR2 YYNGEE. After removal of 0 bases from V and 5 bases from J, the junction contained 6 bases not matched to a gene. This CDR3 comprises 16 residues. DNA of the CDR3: TGTGCCAGCAGCGTAGGCCCGGGACAGGGAGACAATGAGCAGTTCTTC. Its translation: CASSVGPGQGDNEQFF.

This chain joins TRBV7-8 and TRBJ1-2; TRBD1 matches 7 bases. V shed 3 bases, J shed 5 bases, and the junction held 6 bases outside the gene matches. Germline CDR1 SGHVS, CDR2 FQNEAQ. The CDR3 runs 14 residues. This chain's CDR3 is CASSFLGQKYGYTF. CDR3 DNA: TGTGCCAGCAGCTTTCTGGGACAGAAATATGGCTACACCTTC.

This CDR3 reads CASSPYRGGLLAEAFF. The CDR3, as DNA: TGTGCCAGCAGTCCCTACAGGGGGGGTTTATTAGCTGAAGCTTTCTTT. The chain uses TRBV27 and TRBJ1-1; 8 nucleotides agree with TRBD1. The CDR3 extends over 16 amino acids. Germline CDR1 is MNHEY and CDR2 is SMNVEV (reference sequence). The V and J ends lost 5 bases and 6 bases, in that order; junction bases with no gene match: 14.

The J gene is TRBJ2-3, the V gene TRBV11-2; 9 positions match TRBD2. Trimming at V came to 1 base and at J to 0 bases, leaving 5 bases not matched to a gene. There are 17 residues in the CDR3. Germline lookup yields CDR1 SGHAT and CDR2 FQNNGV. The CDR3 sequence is CASSLGRLAASTDTQYF. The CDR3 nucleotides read TGTGCCAGCAGCTTAGGTCGACTAGCGGCCAGCACAGATACGCAGTATTTT.